The rows below give T cell receptor beta chains drawn from one sample of a study of blood T cell repertoires in COVID-19. TCRdb's table, derived via immunoSEQ multiplex PCR, lists solely in-frame clones and lacks some. The table includes about 21,000 clones, 70% to 90% detected once. Sequenced: peripheral blood. These receptors came from a human donor with active COVID-19. The donor label of this sample is uncertain. Each CDR3 is given with its conserved first and last residue. The D gene is left open where the match is weak. For some rows the clone size is stated as once, few or many, or as a class when expanded; others skip it.

d_call clone_size j_call v_call cdr3_nt cdr3_aa
- - TRBJ2-1 TRBV6-6 TGTGCCAGCAGTTACCCGGGCTTAGCGACCAATGAGCAGTTCTTC CASSYPGLATNEQFF
TRBD1 - TRBJ2-7 TRBV10-3 TGTGCCATCAGAGGGACAGGGGGGGCCTACGAGCAGTACTTC CAIRGTGGAYEQYF
- - TRBJ1-2 TRBV5-4 TGTGCCAGCAGCTCAATTGGACAGAGCGACTATGGCTACACCTTC CASSSIGQSDYGYTF
TRBD2 medium-sized TRBJ2-3 TRBV3-1/TRBV3-2 TGTGCCAGCAGCCGGGGGGGAATGGGGTCAGATACGCAGTATTTT CASSRGGMGSDTQYF
- - TRBJ2-1 TRBV30 TGTGCCTGGAGTATCCTAGCCGGCCGAAGCACCTACAATGAGCAGTTCTTC CAWSILAGRSTYNEQFF
TRBD1 once TRBJ2-7 TRBV9 TGTGCCAGCAGCGTAGCGACAGGGGGCAGGTACGAGCAGTACTTC CASSVATGGRYEQYF
- - TRBJ1-1 TRBV4-3 TGCGCCAGCAGCCAAGATCGGAGTTACAGGGCACAAGCTTTCTTT CASSQDRSYRAQAFF
TRBD2 - TRBJ2-3 TRBV6-5 TGTGCCAGCAGTTACCACTTAGCGGGAGCCGCAGATACGCAGTATTTT CASSYHLAGAADTQYF
- once TRBJ2-7 TRBV19 TGTGCCAGTAGGGGGGGACAGCGCTACGAGCAGTACTTC CASRGGQRYEQYF
TRBD1 - TRBJ2-5 TRBV7-9 TGTGCCAGCAGCTTGACAGGGCCCCCTCAAGAGGCCCAGTACTTC CASSLTGPPQEAQYF
TRBD2 - TRBJ2-7 TRBV12-5 TGTGCTAGTGGTTTCGCCGGGACTAGCCGGGGCGGCGAGCAGTACTTC CASGFAGTSRGGEQYF
- - TRBJ2-7 TRBV4-1 TGCGCCAGCAGCCAAACAACGACAGGACGCACCTACGAGCAGTACTTC CASSQTTTGRTYEQYF
TRBD2 - TRBJ2-1 TRBV13 TGTGCCAGCACCCCCCGGACTAGCGGGGGCCTCTACAATGAGCAGTTCTTC CASTPRTSGGLYNEQFF
- - TRBJ2-7 TRBV7-9 TGTGCCAGCAGCCCGGGGACTTCTAGAATCCCCTCCTACGAGCAGTACTTC CASSPGTSRIPSYEQYF
- few TRBJ1-1 TRBV25-1 TGTGCCAGCAGCATCCCTGGCAGGGATACTGAAGCTTTCTTT CASSIPGRDTEAFF
TRBD1 - TRBJ2-3 TRBV27 TGTGCCAGCAGTTTACAGACAGGGGCCACAGATACGCAGTATTTT CASSLQTGATDTQYF
TRBD1 - TRBJ1-4 TRBV19 TGTGCCAGTAGTATAGGATTGACAGGGAATGAAAAACTGTTTTTT CASSIGLTGNEKLFF
TRBD2 few TRBJ2-3 TRBV9 TGTGCCAGCAGCGTGGGGGGGAGCACAGATACGCAGTATTTT CASSVGGSTDTQYF
TRBD1 - TRBJ2-1 TRBV7-9 TGTGCCAGGGGACAGAAAGACAATGAGCAGTTCTTC CARGQKDNEQFF
TRBD2 - TRBJ2-3 TRBV4-3 TGCGCCAGCAGCCAAGATGGACTAGCGGGGGGCACAGATACGCAGTATTTT CASSQDGLAGGTDTQYF
- - TRBJ2-3 TRBV9 TGTGCCAGCGGTAAGACTAGAGGAGATACGCAGTATTTT CASGKTRGDTQYF
TRBD1 - TRBJ2-1 TRBV4-3 TGCGCCAGCAGCCAGCCCCGGGACAGGGAAGGCAATGAGCAGTTCTTC CASSQPRDREGNEQFF
- few TRBJ2-7 TRBV3-1/TRBV3-2 TGTGCCAGCAGGCGGGCGAGCTCCTACGAGCAGTACTTC CASRRASSYEQYF
TRBD1 - TRBJ1-6 TRBV19 TGTGCCAGTAGTCCACTCCACGGACAGGGGATATCACCCCTCCACTTT CASSPLHGQGISPLHF
TRBD1 - TRBJ1-6 TRBV6-5 TGTGCCAGCAGCCGAGGGGACAGGGGTCCCTCACCCCTCCACTTT CASSRGDRGPSPLHF
TRBD2 few TRBJ2-2 TRBV2 TGTGCCAGCAGTGAAGCTCGGGCTAGCGGGAGTTTCACCGGGGAGCTGTTTTTT CASSEARASGSFTGELFF
- - TRBJ1-1 TRBV6-1 TGTGCCAGCAGTGAGACAGTAATGAACACTGAAGCTTTCTTT CASSETVMNTEAFF
- - TRBJ2-3 TRBV28 TGTGCCAGCAGTTTGCGGGGAGATAACAGCACAGATACGCAGTATTTT CASSLRGDNSTDTQYF
- - TRBJ2-3 TRBV28 TGTGCCAGCAGTTCCCGGGACTCCCGAGGGGCAGATACGCAGTATTTT CASSSRDSRGADTQYF
- - TRBJ2-4 TRBV6-5 TGTGCCAGCAGAAACGGTGCGGGGGCCGCCATTCAGTACTTC CASRNGAGAAIQYF
TRBD2 - TRBJ2-1 TRBV27 TGTGCCAGCAGTTTACTAGCGGGCCACAATGAGCAGTTCTTC CASSLLAGHNEQFF
- - TRBJ2-1 TRBV27 TGTGCCAGCAGTTATAACGCGGCGGGGTACAATGAGCAGTTCTTC CASSYNAAGYNEQFF
- - TRBJ2-2 TRBV21-1 TGTGCCAGCAGCAATCGGAGGCGCTGGGTAAGGTCTAGCGGGACTTCGAACACCGGGGAGCTGTTTTTT CASSNRRRWVRSSGTSNTGELFF
- - TRBJ1-4 TRBV23-1 TGCGCCAGTGGGGGGGGCAGGGAGGATGAAAAACTGTTTTTT CASGGGREDEKLFF
- - TRBJ1-2 TRBV15 TGTGCCACCAGCGGTCCCCGCCAGGGATCGGTTAACTATGGCTACACCTTC CATSGPRQGSVNYGYTF
TRBD1 once TRBJ2-4 TRBV20-1 TGCAGTGCTGTTCCGACAGGGGTTCAGTACTTC CSAVPTGVQYF
- - TRBJ2-7 TRBV6-5 TGTGCCAGCACCGACAGGACCCTAGGAGAGCAGTACTTC CASTDRTLGEQYF
TRBD1 - TRBJ1-3 TRBV11-3 TGTGCCAGCAGCCCCCGGGACAGCCTTCAGACCATATATTTT CASSPRDSLQTIYF